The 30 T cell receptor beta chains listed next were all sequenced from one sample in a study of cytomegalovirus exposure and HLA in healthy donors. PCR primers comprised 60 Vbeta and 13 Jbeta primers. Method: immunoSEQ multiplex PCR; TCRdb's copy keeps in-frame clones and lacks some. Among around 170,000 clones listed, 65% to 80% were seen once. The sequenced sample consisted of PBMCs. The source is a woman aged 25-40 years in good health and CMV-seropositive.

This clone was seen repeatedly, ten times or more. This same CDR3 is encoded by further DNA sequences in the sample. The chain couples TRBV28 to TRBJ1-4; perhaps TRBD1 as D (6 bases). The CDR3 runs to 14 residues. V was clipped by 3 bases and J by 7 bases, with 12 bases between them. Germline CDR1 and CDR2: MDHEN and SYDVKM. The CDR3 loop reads CASSFGQGREKLFF. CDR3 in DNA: TGTGCCAGCAGTTTTGGGCAGGGGCGTGAAAAACTGTTTTTT.

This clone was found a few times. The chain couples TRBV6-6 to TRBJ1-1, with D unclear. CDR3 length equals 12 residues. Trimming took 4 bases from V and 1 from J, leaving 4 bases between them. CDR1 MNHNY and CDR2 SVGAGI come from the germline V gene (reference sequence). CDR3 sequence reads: CASSFGNTEAFF. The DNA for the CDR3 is TGTGCCAGCAGTTTCGGGAACACTGAAGCTTTCTTT.

The CDR3 region has the DNA TGTGCCAGCAGCCTCCGACTAGGGGAGACCCAGTACTTC. It yields the protein CASSLRLGETQYF. V gene TRBV7-7 combines with J gene TRBJ2-5, with TRBD2 as a possible D gene (6 bases). This CDR3 region has 13 residues. V was pared by 5 bases and J by 5 bases, with 12 bases between. Germline CDR1 is SSHAT and CDR2 is FNYEAQ (reference sequence).

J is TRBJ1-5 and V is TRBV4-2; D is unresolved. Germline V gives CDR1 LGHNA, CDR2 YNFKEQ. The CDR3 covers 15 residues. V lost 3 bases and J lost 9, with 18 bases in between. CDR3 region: CASSHSGPSEGPQHF. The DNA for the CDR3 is TGTGCCAGCAGCCATAGCGGCCCTTCAGAGGGGCCCCAGCATTTT.

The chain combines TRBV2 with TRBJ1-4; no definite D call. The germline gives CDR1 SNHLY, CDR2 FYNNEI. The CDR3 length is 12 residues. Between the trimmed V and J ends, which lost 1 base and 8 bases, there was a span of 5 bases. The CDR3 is CASSEGPEKLFF. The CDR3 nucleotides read TGTGCCAGCAGTGAAGGGCCAGAAAAACTGTTTTTT. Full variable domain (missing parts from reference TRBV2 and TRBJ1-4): EPEVTQTPSHQVTQMGQEVILRCVPISNHLYFYWYRQILGQKVEFLVSFYNNEISEKSEIFDDQFSVERPDGSNFTLKIRSTKLEDSAMYFCASSEGPEKLFFGSGTQLSVL.

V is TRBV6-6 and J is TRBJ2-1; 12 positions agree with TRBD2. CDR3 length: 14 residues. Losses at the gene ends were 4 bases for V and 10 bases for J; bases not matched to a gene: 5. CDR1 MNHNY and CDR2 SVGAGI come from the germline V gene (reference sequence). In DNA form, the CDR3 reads TGTGCCAGCAGTTTCGGACTAGCGGGGAGGGAGCAGTTCTTC. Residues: CASSFGLAGREQFF.

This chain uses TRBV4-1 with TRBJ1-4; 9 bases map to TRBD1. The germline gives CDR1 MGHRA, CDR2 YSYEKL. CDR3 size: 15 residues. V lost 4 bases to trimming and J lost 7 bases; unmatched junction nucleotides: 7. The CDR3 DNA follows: TGCGCCAGCAGCCCCGGGACAGGGAGCGGTGAAAAACTGTTTTTT. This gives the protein CASSPGTGSGEKLFF.

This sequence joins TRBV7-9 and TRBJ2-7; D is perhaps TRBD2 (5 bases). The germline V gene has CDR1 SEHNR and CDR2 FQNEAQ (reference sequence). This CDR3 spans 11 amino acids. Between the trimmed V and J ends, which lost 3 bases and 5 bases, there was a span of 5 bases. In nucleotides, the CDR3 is TGTGCCAGCAGCTTGGGAGACGAGCAGTACTTC. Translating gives CASSLGDEQYF.

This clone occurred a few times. The CDR3 loop reads CASSYATSGVYEQYF. The CDR3 DNA reads as TGTGCCAGCAGTTACGCGACTAGCGGGGTTTACGAGCAGTACTTC. The chain joins TRBV6-5 to TRBJ2-7; 11 positions match TRBD2. Germline-derived CDR1 and CDR2 are MNHEY and SVGAGI. The CDR3 spans 15 residues. Trimming took 2 bases from V and 4 from J; bases not matched to a gene: 4.

This CDR3 reads CASSPLGTGSGPQYF. For the CDR3, the DNA is TGTGCCAGTAGTCCCCTCGGGACAGGGTCTGGCCCGCAGTATTTT. The V and J genes are TRBV19 and TRBJ2-3; 9 bases agree with TRBD1. The germline CDR1 and CDR2 sequences are LNHDA and SQIVND (reference sequence). The V segment lost 5 bases and the J segment 10 bases; nucleotides outside the gene matches: 13. The CDR3 spans 15 residues.

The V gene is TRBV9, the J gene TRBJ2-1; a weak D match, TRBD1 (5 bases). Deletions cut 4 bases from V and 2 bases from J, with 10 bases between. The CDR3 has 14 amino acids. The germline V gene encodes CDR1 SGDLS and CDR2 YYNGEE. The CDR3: CASSSAGTYNEQFF. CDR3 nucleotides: TGTGCCAGCAGCTCCGCAGGGACCTACAATGAGCAGTTCTTC.

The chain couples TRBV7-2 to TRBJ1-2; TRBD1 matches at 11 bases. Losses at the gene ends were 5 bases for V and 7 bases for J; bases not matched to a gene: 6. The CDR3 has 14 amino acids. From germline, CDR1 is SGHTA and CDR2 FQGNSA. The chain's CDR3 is CASSLGTGGGGYTF. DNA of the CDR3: TGTGCCAGCAGCCTGGGGACAGGGGGTGGTGGCTACACCTTC.

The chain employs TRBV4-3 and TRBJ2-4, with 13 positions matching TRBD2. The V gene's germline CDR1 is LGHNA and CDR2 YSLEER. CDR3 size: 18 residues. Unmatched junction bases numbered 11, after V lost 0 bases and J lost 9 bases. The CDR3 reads CASSQEGTSGGATGIQYF. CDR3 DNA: TGCGCCAGCAGCCAAGAGGGAACTAGCGGGGGGGCCACCGGCATTCAGTACTTC.

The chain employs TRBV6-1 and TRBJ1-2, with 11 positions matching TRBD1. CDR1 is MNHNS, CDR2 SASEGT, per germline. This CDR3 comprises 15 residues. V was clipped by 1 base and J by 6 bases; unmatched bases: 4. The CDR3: CASSEEGTGGNGYTF. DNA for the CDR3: TGTGCCAGCAGTGAAGAAGGGACAGGGGGTAATGGCTACACCTTC.

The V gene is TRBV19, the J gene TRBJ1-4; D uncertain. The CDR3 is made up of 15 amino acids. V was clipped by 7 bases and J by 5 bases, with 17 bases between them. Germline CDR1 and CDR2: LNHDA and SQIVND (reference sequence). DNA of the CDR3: TGTGCCAGTACCCAACGAGGGCAGTGGAATGAAAAACTGTTTTTT. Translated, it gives CASTQRGQWNEKLFF.

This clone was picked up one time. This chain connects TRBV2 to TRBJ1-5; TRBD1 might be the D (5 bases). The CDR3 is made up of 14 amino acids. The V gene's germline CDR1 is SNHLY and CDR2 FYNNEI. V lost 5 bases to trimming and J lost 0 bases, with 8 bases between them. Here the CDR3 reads CASSRTSSNQPQHF. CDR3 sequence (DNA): TGTGCCAGCAGTAGGACATCTAGCAATCAGCCCCAGCATTTT. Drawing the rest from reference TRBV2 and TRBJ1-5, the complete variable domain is EPEVTQTPSHQVTQMGQEVILRCVPISNHLYFYWYRQILGQKVEFLVSFYNNEISEKSEIFDDQFSVERPDGSNFTLKIRSTKLEDSAMYFCASSRTSSNQPQHFGDGTRLSIL.

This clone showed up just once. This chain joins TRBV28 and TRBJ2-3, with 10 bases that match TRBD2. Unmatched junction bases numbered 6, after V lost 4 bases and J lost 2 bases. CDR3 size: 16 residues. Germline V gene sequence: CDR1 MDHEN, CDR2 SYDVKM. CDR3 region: CASSSGTSGDTDTQYF. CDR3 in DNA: TGTGCCAGCAGTTCAGGCACTAGCGGGGACACAGATACGCAGTATTTT. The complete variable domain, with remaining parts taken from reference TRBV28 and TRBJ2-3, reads DVKVTQSSRYLVKRTGEKVFLECVQDMDHENMFWYRQDPGLGLRLIYFSYDVKMKEKGDIPEGYSVSREKKERFSLILESASTNQTSMYLCASSSGTSGDTDTQYFGPGTRLTVL.

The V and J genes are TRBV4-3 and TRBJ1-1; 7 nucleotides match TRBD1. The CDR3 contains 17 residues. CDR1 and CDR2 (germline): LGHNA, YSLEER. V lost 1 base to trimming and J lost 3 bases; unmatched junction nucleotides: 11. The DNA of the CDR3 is TGCGCCAGCAGCCAAGGTCCCCGACAGGGTCGATACACTGAAGCTTTCTTT. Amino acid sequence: CASSQGPRQGRYTEAFF.

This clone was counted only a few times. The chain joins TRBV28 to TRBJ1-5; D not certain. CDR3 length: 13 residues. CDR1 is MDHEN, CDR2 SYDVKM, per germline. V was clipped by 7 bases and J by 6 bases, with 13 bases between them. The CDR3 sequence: CASIVSFGQPQHF. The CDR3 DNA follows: TGTGCCAGCATCGTGTCATTCGGTCAGCCCCAGCATTTT.

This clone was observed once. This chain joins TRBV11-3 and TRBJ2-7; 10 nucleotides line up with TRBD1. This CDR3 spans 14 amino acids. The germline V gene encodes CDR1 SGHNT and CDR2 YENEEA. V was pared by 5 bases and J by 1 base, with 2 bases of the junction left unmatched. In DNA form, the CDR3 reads TGTGCCAGCAGCCCGGACAGGGGGTCCTACGAGCAGTACTTC. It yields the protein CASSPDRGSYEQYF.

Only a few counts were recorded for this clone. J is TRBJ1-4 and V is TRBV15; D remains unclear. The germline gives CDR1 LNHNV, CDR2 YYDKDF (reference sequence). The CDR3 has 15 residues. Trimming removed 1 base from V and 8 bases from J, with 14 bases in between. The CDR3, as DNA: TGTGCCACCAGCAGAGCCTCCAACCCGGGGGAAAAACTGTTTTTT. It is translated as CATSRASNPGEKLFF.

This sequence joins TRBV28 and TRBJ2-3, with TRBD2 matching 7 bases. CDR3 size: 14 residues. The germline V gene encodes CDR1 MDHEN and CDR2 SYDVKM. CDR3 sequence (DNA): TGTGGGGTCATGCCGGGGGGAATCACAGATACGCAGTATTTT. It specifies CGVMPGGITDTQYF.

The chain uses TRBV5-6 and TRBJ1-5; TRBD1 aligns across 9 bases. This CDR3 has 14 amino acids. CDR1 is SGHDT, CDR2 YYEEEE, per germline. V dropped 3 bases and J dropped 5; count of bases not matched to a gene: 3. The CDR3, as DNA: TGTGCCAGCAGCTGGGGACAGGGAGATCAGCCCCAGCATTTT. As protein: CASSWGQGDQPQHF.

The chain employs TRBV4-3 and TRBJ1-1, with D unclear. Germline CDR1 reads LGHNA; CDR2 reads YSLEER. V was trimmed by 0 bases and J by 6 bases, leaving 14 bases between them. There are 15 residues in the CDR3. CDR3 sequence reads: CASSQEWTSLAEAFF. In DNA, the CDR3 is TGCGCCAGCAGCCAAGAGTGGACTAGTTTAGCTGAAGCTTTCTTT.

The chain's CDR3 is CRCHRQPQHF. The CDR3 region has the DNA TGCAGGTGTCATCGGCAGCCCCAGCATTTT. V and J are TRBV20-1 and TRBJ1-5; D unclear. The CDR3 length is 10 residues. From germline, CDR1 is DFQATT and CDR2 SNEGSKA (reference sequence).

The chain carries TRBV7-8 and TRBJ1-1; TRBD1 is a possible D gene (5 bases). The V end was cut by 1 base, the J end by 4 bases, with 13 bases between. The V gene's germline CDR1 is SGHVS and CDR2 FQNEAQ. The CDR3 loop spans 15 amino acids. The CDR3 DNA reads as TGTGCCAGCAGCTTAGATGGGGGGGGTTTCACTGAAGCTTTCTTT. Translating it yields CASSLDGGGFTEAFF. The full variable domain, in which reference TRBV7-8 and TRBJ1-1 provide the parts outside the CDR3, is GAGVSQSPRYKVAKRGQDVALRCDPISGHVSLFWYQQALGQGPEFLTYFQNEAQLDKSGLPSDRFFAERPEGSVSTLKIQRTQQEDSAVYLCASSLDGGGFTEAFFGQGTRLTVV.

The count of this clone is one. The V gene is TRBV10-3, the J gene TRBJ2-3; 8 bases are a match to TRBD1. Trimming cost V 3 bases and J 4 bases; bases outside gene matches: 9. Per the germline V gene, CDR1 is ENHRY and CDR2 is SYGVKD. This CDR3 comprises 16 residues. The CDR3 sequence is CAISEGQGEEADTQYF. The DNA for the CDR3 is TGTGCCATCAGTGAAGGACAGGGAGAGGAGGCAGATACGCAGTATTTT.

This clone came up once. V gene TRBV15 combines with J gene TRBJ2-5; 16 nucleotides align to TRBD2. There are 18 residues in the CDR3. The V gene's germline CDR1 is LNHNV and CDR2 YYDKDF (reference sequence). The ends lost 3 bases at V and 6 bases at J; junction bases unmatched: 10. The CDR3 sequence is CATSRGTSGGAGWKTQYF. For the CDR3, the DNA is TGTGCCACCAGCAGGGGGACTAGCGGGGGGGCCGGTTGGAAGACCCAGTACTTC.

CDR3: CASRNQRGEQYF. The CDR3 DNA sequence: TGTGCCAGCAGAAACCAAAGGGGTGAGCAGTACTTC. The rearrangement links TRBV6-5 to TRBJ2-7; possibly TRBD1 for D (5 bases). CDR3 length equals 12 residues. Germline values: CDR1 MNHEY, CDR2 SVGAGI. Deletions cut 6 bases from V and 7 bases from J, with 13 bases between.

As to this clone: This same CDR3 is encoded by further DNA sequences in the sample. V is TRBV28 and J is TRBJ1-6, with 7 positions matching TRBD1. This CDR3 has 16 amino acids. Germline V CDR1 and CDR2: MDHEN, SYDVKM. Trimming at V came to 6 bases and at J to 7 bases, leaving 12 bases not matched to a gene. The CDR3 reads CASSYRPGQPNSPLHF. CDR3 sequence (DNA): TGTGCCAGCAGCTACCGTCCGGGACAGCCAAATTCACCCCTCCACTTT.